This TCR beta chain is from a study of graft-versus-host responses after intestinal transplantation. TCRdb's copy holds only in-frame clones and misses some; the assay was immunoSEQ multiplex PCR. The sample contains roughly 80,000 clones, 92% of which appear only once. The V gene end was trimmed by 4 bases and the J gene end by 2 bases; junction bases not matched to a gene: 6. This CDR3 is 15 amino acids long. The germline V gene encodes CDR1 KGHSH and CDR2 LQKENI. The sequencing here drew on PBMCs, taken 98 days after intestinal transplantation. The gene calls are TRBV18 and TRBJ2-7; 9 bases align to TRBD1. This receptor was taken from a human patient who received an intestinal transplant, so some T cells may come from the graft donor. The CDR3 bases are TGTGCCAGCTCACAACTACAGGGGGCCACCTACGAGCAGTACTTC. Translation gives CASSQLQGATYEQYF.